This section outlines one T cell receptor beta chain sequence together with its context. Losses at the gene ends were 4 bases for V and 6 bases for J; bases not matched to a gene: 6. CDR3 length: 14 amino acids. CDR1 and CDR2 (germline): SGHRS, YFSETQ. Profiled with immunoSEQ multiplex PCR; TCRdb holds only in-frame clones, not every one. The sample includes around 2.5 million clones, under 95% of them seen just once. These data originate in a study of shared clonotypes between healthy human individuals. The donors were adults (healthy and HIV-negative) with no recent acute infections or vaccinations.

Sequencing was done on a sample of naive CD4+ T cells from PBMCs. Described subset: CD45RA+ positively selected. This clonotype was sampled from a man aged 18 to 29 in good health. Some clones in this sample may be carry-over from other donors' samples. The chain combines TRBV5-1 with TRBJ2-1; 8 bases agree with TRBD1. The CDR3 nucleotides read TGCGCCAGCAGCCTGACAGGGGCACGCAATGAGCAGTTCTTC. Residues: CASSLTGARNEQFF.